Below, 25 T cell receptor beta chains from the same sample are listed, as sequenced in a study of regulatory T cells in long-lasting Graves disease. For TCR beta, libraries came from iRepertoire HTBI primers and Arm-PCR of CDR3 regions. MiXCR, applied by TCRdb to the multiplex PCR reads, yields one record per CDR3 protein. The data hold a few hundred thousand distinct CDR3 sequences, with 23% observed a single time. Time point of the sample: persistent/refractory GD, antithyroid drugs over 5 years with positive TRAb. The TCR library was made from RNA that had been extracted from PBMCs in TRIzol. Sample: peripheral blood mononuclear cells (PBMCs), taken when the disease was refractory, from a patient treated with antithyroid drugs. Receptors originate from a female donor with Graves disease.

This clonotype came up a few times. The chain recombines TRBV25-1 with TRBJ2-5; D perhaps matches TRBD1 (5 bases). CDR3 size: 14 residues. Germline V gene sequence: CDR1 MGHDK, CDR2 SYGVNS. Trimming took 3 bases from V and 4 from J, leaving 12 bases between them. The CDR3 is CASSEGPSRETQYF. CDR3 DNA: TGTGCCAGCAGTGAGGGGCCCAGTCGAGAGACCCAGTACTTC.

This clonotype came up many times. The chain employs TRBV28 and TRBJ2-5; 11 positions match TRBD1. CDR3 size: 15 residues. CDR1 is MDHEN, CDR2 SYDVKM, per germline. V was pared by 5 bases and J by 5 bases, with 7 bases of the junction left unmatched. CDR3 in DNA: TGTGCCAGCAGTGGGGGACAGGGGGGCTTTGAGACCCAGTACTTC. This codes for CASSGGQGGFETQYF.

This clonotype showed up just a few times. One end of the junction varies from germline; a read error may be responsible. J is TRBJ2-5 and V is TRBV28; 11 nucleotides match TRBD1. This CDR3 has 15 amino acids. CDR1 is MDHEN, CDR2 SYDVKM, per germline. The CDR3 nucleotides read TGTGCCAGCAGTTCCACGGACAGGGGGCCCGAGACCCAGTATTTC. Its protein product is CASSSTDRGPETQYF.

This clonotype was recorded a few times. The rearrangement links TRBV3-1 to TRBJ2-7; no firm D call. V lost 4 bases, J lost 6 bases, and 16 bases lay in between. CDR1 and CDR2 (germline): LGHDT, YNNKEL (reference sequence). This CDR3 contains 14 residues. CDR3 sequence: CASSPTPRGGEQYF. CDR3 bases: TGTGCCAGCAGCCCCACGCCCCGTGGTGGCGAGCAGTACTTC.

Only a few counts were recorded for this clonotype. One end of the junction is discordant with germline, which a read error may explain. The V and J genes are TRBV3-1 and TRBJ2-7; the match to TRBD1 covers 9 bases. CDR3 length: 13 amino acids. Germline lookup yields CDR1 LGHDT and CDR2 YNNKEL (reference sequence). The CDR3 spells CASSQDMDRGGIF. The CDR3 DNA sequence: TGTGCCAGCAGCCAAGATATGGACAGGGGTGGCATCTTC.

Note on this clonotype: This likely reflects a read error, since a far larger clone is one base away. Because it lacks the conserved phenylalanine or tryptophan at the end, this CDR3 is likely a read error. The chain is built from TRBV6-2 or TRBV6-3 and TRBJ2-5; 10 positions match TRBD2. Looked up from germline, CDR1 is MNHEY and CDR2 is SVGEGT. V was clipped by 4 bases and J by 5 bases; unmatched bases: 10. This CDR3 has 16 amino acids. The CDR3 spells CASSSYLAGAGETQYL. In nucleotides, the CDR3 is TGTGCCAGCAGTTCGTATCTAGCGGGAGCTGGGGAGACCCAGTACCTC.

Ten or more counts support this clonotype. CDR3 sequence reads: CASSLPRGSSYEQYF. The CDR3 region has the DNA TGTGCCAGCAGTTTGCCCAGGGGATCCTCCTACGAGCAGTACTTC. The chain combines TRBV12-3 or TRBV12-4 with TRBJ2-7, with D possibly matching TRBD1 (6 bases). V gave up 3 bases and J gave up 0 bases, with 12 bases separating them. The CDR3 contains 15 residues.

This chain connects TRBV5-1 to TRBJ2-5; TRBD2 aligns across 8 bases. The CDR3 is 17 residues long. CDR1 is SGHRS and CDR2 is YFSETQ in the germline V gene. V trimming: 0 bases; J trimming: 5 bases; junction bases outside the gene matches: 12. As DNA, the CDR3 is TGCGCCAGCAGCTTGGGCCTAGCGGGCTCACAGCAGGAGACCCAGTACTTC. Amino acids: CASSLGLAGSQQETQYF.

Notes on this clonotype: One base away lies a much larger clone, so this may be a sequencing read error. The V call is TRBV30, the J call TRBJ1-5; D gene unclear. Germline V gene data show CDR1 as GTSNPN and CDR2 as SVGIG (reference sequence). The CDR3 loop spans 13 amino acids. CDR3 DNA: TGTGCCTGGAGTGTACATCTGGATCAGCTCCAGCATTTT. Amino acid sequence: CAWSVHLDQLQHF.

The chain joins TRBV7-8 to TRBJ1-5; TRBD1 agrees at 7 bases. Germline assignment: CDR1 SGHVS and CDR2 FQNEAQ. This CDR3 contains 15 residues. V shed 10 bases, J shed 4 bases, and the junction held 13 bases outside the gene matches. CDR3 protein: CATNRGGDGNQPQHF. DNA for the CDR3: TGTGCCACAAACAGGGGCGGTGATGGTAATCAGCCCCAGCATTTT. Complete variable domain (other parts from reference TRBV7-8 and TRBJ1-5): GAGVSQSPRYKVAKRGQDVALRCDPISGHVSLFWYQQALGQGPEFLTYFQNEAQLDKSGLPSDRFFAERPEGSVSTLKIQRTQQEDSAVYLCATNRGGDGNQPQHFGDGTRLSIL.

This clonotype has only a few counts. The chain has TRBV7-9 and TRBJ2-7; D is perhaps TRBD1 (7 bases). Germline CDR1 is SEHNR and CDR2 is FQNEAQ (reference sequence). The CDR3 length is 15 residues. Trimming removed 0 bases from V and 5 bases from J, with 14 bases in between. The CDR3 DNA sequence: TGTGCCAGCAGCTTAGCTGGGCCAGGGGGGCACGAGCAGTACTTC. Amino acid sequence: CASSLAGPGGHEQYF.

This clonotype was counted only a few times. CDR3 protein: CASSRDRESTYEQYF. CDR3 bases: TGTGCCAGCAGTAGGGACCGGGAATCGACCTACGAGCAGTACTTC. The rearrangement joins TRBV6-1 to TRBJ2-7; either TRBD1 or TRBD2 may fit D (5 bases each). Germline CDR1 MNHNS, CDR2 SASEGT. V was shortened by 5 bases and J by 2 bases, with 16 bases between the two germline ends. The CDR3 sequence is 15 residues long.

This clonotype was picked up a small number of times. The chain has TRBV7-9 and TRBJ2-5, with 9 bases identical to TRBD1. Germline V gene sequence: CDR1 SEHNR, CDR2 FQNEAQ (reference sequence). The CDR3 extends over 16 amino acids. Trimming removed 1 base from V and 5 bases from J; junction bases left unmatched: 8. The CDR3: CASSLDRDRDPETQYF. The CDR3 nucleotides read TGTGCCAGCAGCTTAGATCGGGACAGGGATCCGGAGACCCAGTACTTC. The whole variable domain, remainder taken from reference TRBV7-9 and TRBJ2-5, is DTGVSQNPRHKITKRGQNVTFRCDPISEHNRLYWYRQTLGQGPEFLTYFQNEAQLEKSRLLSDRFSAERPKGSFSTLEIQRTEQGDSAMYLCASSLDRDRDPETQYFGPGTRLLVL.

This clonotype was seen ten or more times. This chain uses TRBV5-1 with TRBJ1-1; 11 bases are a match to TRBD1. Germline V gene data show CDR1 as SGHRS and CDR2 as YFSETQ. With 4 bases clipped from V and 4 bases from J, the junction kept 6 bases outside the gene matches. The CDR3 totals 15 residues. Written as DNA, the CDR3 is TGCGCCAGCAGCCCGGGGGACAGGGGGACCACTGAAGCTTTCTTT. Protein product: CASSPGDRGTTEAFF.

This clonotype came up many times. J is TRBJ1-4 and V is TRBV7-6; D call uncertain. The CDR3 has 14 amino acids. Germline-derived CDR1 and CDR2 are SGHVS and FNYEAQ. V lost 0 bases and J lost 4, with 6 bases in between. This CDR3 is CASSLAPINEKLFF. CDR3 nucleotide sequence: TGTGCCAGCAGCTTAGCGCCTATTAATGAAAAACTGTTTTTT.

Comments on this clonotype: This may be a read error: a much more frequent sequence differs by one nucleotide. The V and J genes are TRBV2 and TRBJ2-7, with TRBD2 matching 13 bases. CDR3 length: 20 residues. Per germline, CDR1 SNHLY and CDR2 FYNNEI. The CDR3 nucleotides read TGTGCCAGCGGTGAGGGCTCGAGACTAGCGGGAGGCGCAAACTCCTACGAGCAGTACTTC. The encoded protein is CASGEGSRLAGGANSYEQYF.

In this sample, this clonotype turned up many times. The chain carries TRBV5-6 and TRBJ2-5, with D unclear. Germline loops: CDR1 SGHDT, CDR2 YYEEEE. The CDR3 consists of 16 residues. The V gene lost 0 bases and the J gene lost 2 bases, with 14 bases spanning the gap. The CDR3 here is CASSLAAGSPQETQYF. CDR3 nucleotides: TGTGCCAGCAGCTTGGCCGCAGGATCCCCACAAGAGACCCAGTACTTC.

This clonotype was counted a few times. CDR3 amino acids: CASSHQGQGNTGELFF. The CDR3 region has the DNA TGCGCCAGCAGCCACCAGGGACAGGGGAACACCGGGGAGCTGTTTTTT. V and J are TRBV5-1 and TRBJ2-2; TRBD1 matches at 9 bases. Germline V gene data show CDR1 as SGHRS and CDR2 as YFSETQ. Germline trimming cut 4 bases from V and 1 base from J; bases unmatched to any gene: 5. The CDR3 contains 16 residues.

Only a few counts were recorded for this clonotype. This rearrangement joins TRBV28 to TRBJ2-3; 7 bases line up with TRBD1. The trim removed 4 bases at V and 5 bases at J, leaving 9 bases unmatched. CDR1 is MDHEN, CDR2 SYDVKM, per germline. This CDR3 comprises 15 residues. CDR3 in DNA: TGTGCCAGCAGTTCGTTCGAGGGGGCAATAGATACGCAGTATTTT. As protein: CASSSFEGAIDTQYF.

There are many counts of this clonotype. The chain recombines TRBV11-2 with TRBJ1-6; 7 bases align to TRBD1. CDR1 SGHAT and CDR2 FQNNGV come from the germline V gene. The trim removed 6 bases at V and 5 bases at J, leaving 10 bases unmatched. This CDR3 contains 16 residues. In DNA, the CDR3 is TGTGCCAGCAGACCGTACAGGGGTGTGGATAATTCACCCCTCCACTTT. Protein: CASRPYRGVDNSPLHF. Looking up the rest from reference TRBV11-2 and TRBJ1-6 gives the full variable domain: EAGVAQSPRYKIIEKRQSVAFWCNPISGHATLYWYQQILGQGPKLLIQFQNNGVVDDSQLPKDRFSAERLKGVDSTLKIQPAKLEDSAVYLCASRPYRGVDNSPLHFGNGTRLTVT.

To note about this clonotype: Relative to the germline gene, one junction end is altered; a read error may explain this. CDR3 coding DNA: TGTGCCTGCAGTCTACGGGGGCAGGGGACCCAGTACTTC. Protein product: CACSLRGQGTQYF. V is TRBV12-3 or TRBV12-4 and J is TRBJ2-5; D might be TRBD1 or TRBD2, each matching 6 bases. The CDR3 consists of 13 residues.

This clonotype was counted between two and nine times. The chain uses TRBV3-1 and TRBJ2-7, with D tentatively TRBD2 (5 bases). The germline V and J ends were trimmed by 4 bases and 2 bases, with 15 bases remaining between them. This CDR3 spans 15 amino acids. From germline, CDR1 is LGHDT and CDR2 YNNKEL (reference sequence). The CDR3, as DNA: TGTGCCAGCAGCCCCCCCCGGCAGCGGACCTACGAGCAGTACTTC. Encoded protein: CASSPPRQRTYEQYF.

This clonotype was seen at least ten times. V and J are TRBV2 and TRBJ1-4, with D hard to call. Trimming pared 2 bases from V and 3 bases from J, leaving 13 bases between. The CDR3 is 16 amino acids. In germline, CDR1 is SNHLY, CDR2 FYNNEI. The CDR3 loop reads CASSERALVANEKLFF. CDR3 bases: TGTGCCAGCAGTGAACGGGCCCTTGTAGCTAATGAAAAACTGTTTTTT.

The sample holds many counts of this clonotype. CDR3 DNA sequence: TGTGCTAGTGGTTTGGTCCACTATAGGGACAGGCCTAGCAATCAGCCCCAGCATTTT. Translating it yields CASGLVHYRDRPSNQPQHF. The chain couples TRBV12-5 to TRBJ1-5; 8 bases line up with TRBD1. This CDR3 is 19 amino acids long. V shed 0 bases, J shed 0 bases, and the junction held 10 bases outside the gene matches. Looked up from germline, CDR1 is LGHNT and CDR2 is FRNRAP.

V gene TRBV30 combines with J gene TRBJ2-7, with 7 nucleotides matching TRBD2. Germline V gene sequence: CDR1 GTSNPN, CDR2 SVGIG (reference sequence). V was clipped by 5 bases and J by 5 bases; unmatched bases: 6. The CDR3 is 12 residues long. This chain's CDR3 is CAWGGGFNEQYF. CDR3 in DNA: TGTGCCTGGGGGGGGGGGTTCAACGAGCAGTACTTC.